Presented here are 30 T cell receptor beta chains from one specimen sequenced in a study of blood T cell repertoires in COVID-19. This table comes from immunoSEQ multiplex PCR, and its TCRdb copy is limited to in-frame clones, with some not included. The sample has 200,000 to 250,000 clones, roughly 80% seen once. Sequencing was carried out using PBMCs or T cells enriched from blood (not recorded which). Source of these receptors: a man aged 55 to 70 who had recovered from COVID-19.

The V gene is TRBV18, the J gene TRBJ1-1, with a possible D match to TRBD1 (5 bases). CDR1 is KGHSH and CDR2 is LQKENI in the germline V gene. Trimming left V 5 bases short and J 6 bases short, with 13 bases between. This CDR3 is built from 13 residues. CDR3 residues: CASSMGGAPEAFF. The DNA of the CDR3 is TGTGCCAGCTCAATGGGTGGGGCCCCTGAAGCTTTCTTT. The entire variable domain, with the rest obtained from reference TRBV18 and TRBJ1-1, is as follows: NAGVMQNPRHLVRRRGQEARLRCSPMKGHSHVYWYRQLPEEGLKFMVYLQKENIIDESGMPKERFSAEFPKEGPSILRIQQVVRGDSAAYFCASSMGGAPEAFFGQGTRLTVV.

The table lists this clone with a count of one. The chain couples TRBV5-1 to TRBJ1-1; perhaps TRBD1 as D (5 bases). V dropped 4 bases and J dropped 6 bases, with 13 bases sitting between them. Germline-derived CDR1 and CDR2 are SGHRS and YFSETQ. This CDR3 contains 13 residues. The CDR3 sequence: CASSGRGAAEAFF. The CDR3 bases are TGCGCCAGCAGCGGTCGTGGGGCGGCTGAAGCTTTCTTT. The full variable domain, its missing parts supplied by reference TRBV5-1 and TRBJ1-1, is KAGVTQTPRYLIKTRGQQVTLSCSPISGHRSVSWYQQTPGQGLQFLFEYFSETQRNKGNFPGRFSGRQFSNSRSEMNVSTLELGDSALYLCASSGRGAAEAFFGQGTRLTVV.

The sample holds a few counts of this clone. The CDR3 loop is CASSHRGWNTEAFF. CDR3 nucleotide sequence: TGTGCCAGCAGCCATAGGGGGTGGAACACTGAAGCTTTCTTT. This chain links TRBV27 with TRBJ1-1; a weak D match, TRBD1 (6 bases). The germline V gene has CDR1 MNHEY and CDR2 SMNVEV (reference sequence). V was clipped by 6 bases and J by 1 base, with 12 bases between them. This CDR3 spans 14 amino acids.

The chain joins TRBV5-6 to TRBJ2-5; a weak D match, TRBD2 (5 bases). The length of the CDR3 is 13 residues. Trimming cost V 2 bases and J 6 bases, with 11 bases left between them. The V gene's germline CDR1 is SGHDT and CDR2 YYEEEE. The CDR3 DNA sequence: TGTGCCAGCAGCTTTGAGAGGAGGCAGACCCAGTACTTC. Translation: CASSFERRQTQYF.

V is TRBV24-1 and J is TRBJ2-3; D might be TRBD1 (5 bases). Germline lookup yields CDR1 KGHDR and CDR2 SFDVKD. With 4 bases removed from V and 2 bases from J, the gap between germline ends came to 9 bases. This CDR3 spans 14 amino acids. CDR3 sequence (DNA): TGTGCCACCAGTGAAGGGGTATTCACAGATACGCAGTATTTT. It codes for CATSEGVFTDTQYF.

This clone has only a few counts. The CDR3 DNA is TGTGCCAGCAGGGAGACAGGGGGCGCCGAGACCCAGTACTTC. Translating gives CASRETGGAETQYF. This sequence joins TRBV6-5 and TRBJ2-5; 10 bases align to TRBD1. The CDR3 has 14 residues. V shed 6 bases, J shed 5 bases, and the junction held 6 bases outside the gene matches. CDR1 MNHEY and CDR2 SVGAGI come from the germline V gene.

The rearrangement uses TRBV5-1 and TRBJ1-2; D is ambiguous. Trimming stripped 1 base from V and 8 bases from J, with 18 bases between. There are 15 residues in the CDR3. Germline lookup yields CDR1 SGHRS and CDR2 YFSETQ. CDR3 bases: TGCGCCAGCAGCTTGATTGAGGGTTCCCCGACGGGCTACACCTTC. It yields the protein CASSLIEGSPTGYTF.

This chain uses TRBV12-3 or TRBV12-4 with TRBJ1-2; D is ambiguous. The CDR3 is 13 amino acids. Deletions cut 1 base from V and 2 bases from J, with 5 bases between. The CDR3 region is CASSLVGNYGYTF. CDR3 coding DNA: TGTGCCAGCAGTTTAGTCGGGAACTATGGCTACACCTTC.

The chain employs TRBV7-2 and TRBJ1-5; D remains ambiguous. V lost 4 bases and J 7 bases, leaving 14 bases between the germline ends. Germline assignment: CDR1 SGHTA and CDR2 FQGNSA. CDR3 size: 14 residues. As DNA, the CDR3 is TGTGCCAGCAGCTACACCCAATCCCAGCAGCCCCAGCATTTT. Amino acids: CASSYTQSQQPQHF.

The chain links TRBV6-5 to TRBJ2-2; 8 bases map to TRBD1. The germline V gene encodes CDR1 MNHEY and CDR2 SVGAGI. With 6 bases clipped from V and 3 bases from J, the junction kept 3 bases outside the gene matches. CDR3 length equals 14 residues. The DNA for the CDR3 is TGTGCCAGCAGACCAGGGGGCTACACCGGGGAGCTGTTTTTT. This sequence encodes CASRPGGYTGELFF.

The sample holds one count of this clone. This chain links TRBV5-1 with TRBJ1-4; D uncertain. Per germline, CDR1 SGHRS and CDR2 YFSETQ. Trimming pared 2 bases from V and 0 bases from J, leaving 8 bases between. The CDR3 is 15 amino acids. CDR3 DNA: TGCGCCAGCAGCTTTGTGGAGGCAACTAATGAAAAACTGTTTTTT. It translates to CASSFVEATNEKLFF.

The J gene is TRBJ2-2, the V gene TRBV30; TRBD2 aligns across 7 bases. Germline V gives CDR1 GTSNPN, CDR2 SVGIG (reference sequence). V dropped 2 bases and J dropped 0; count of bases not matched to a gene: 0. CDR3 size: 14 residues. The CDR3 spells CAWSSGANTGELFF. The CDR3 DNA is TGTGCCTGGAGTAGCGGGGCGAACACCGGGGAGCTGTTTTTT. Using reference TRBV30 and TRBJ2-2 for the parts outside the CDR3, the full variable domain is SQTIHQWPATLVQPVGSPLSLECTVEGTSNPNLYWYRQAAGRGLQLLFYSVGIGQISSEVPQNLSASRPQDRQFILSSKKLLLSDSGFYLCAWSSGANTGELFFGEGSRLTVL.

The chain combines TRBV19 with TRBJ2-7; 9 bases match TRBD1. CDR1 is LNHDA, CDR2 SQIVND, per germline (reference sequence). The junction had 6 bases not matched to a gene; V was cut back by 4 bases and J by 5 bases. The CDR3 is 14 amino acids. The CDR3 nucleotides are TGTGCCAGTAGTAGGGGACAGGGTTTCGACGAGCAGTACTTC. Its protein product is CASSRGQGFDEQYF.

The V gene is TRBV3-1 (or the pseudogene TRBV3-2), the J gene TRBJ2-7; 9 positions agree with TRBD1. The germline CDR1 and CDR2 sequences are LGHDT and YNNKEL (reference sequence). The CDR3 contains 13 residues. J was trimmed by 9 bases and V by 3 bases; bases with no gene match: 6. In DNA, the CDR3 is TGTGCCAGCAGCCAGGACAGGGGTCGGGGGCAGTACTTC. Translating gives CASSQDRGRGQYF.

The chain carries TRBV18 and TRBJ1-5, with a possible D match to TRBD1 (5 bases). The CDR3 runs to 14 residues. The V gene lost 3 bases and the J gene lost 6 bases, with 12 bases spanning the gap. Germline values: CDR1 KGHSH, CDR2 LQKENI. The CDR3: CASSPPGEGQPQHF. The CDR3 DNA is TGTGCCAGCTCACCCCCGGGGGAGGGTCAGCCCCAGCATTTT.

In this sample, this clone turned up once. The chain employs TRBV3-1 (or the pseudogene TRBV3-2) and TRBJ2-1, with TRBD2 identical over 8 bases. From germline, CDR1 is LGHDT and CDR2 YNNKEL (reference sequence). CDR3 length: 17 residues. The trim removed 4 bases at V and 0 bases at J, leaving 8 bases unmatched. The CDR3 sequence is CASSLKRGKSSYNEQFF. Written as DNA, the CDR3 is TGTGCCAGCAGCCTGAAGCGGGGGAAAAGCTCCTACAATGAGCAGTTCTTC.

The V and J genes are TRBV10-3 and TRBJ2-1; TRBD2 matches 11 bases. Trimming removed 6 bases from V and 4 bases from J; junction bases left unmatched: 5. Per the germline V gene, CDR1 is ENHRY and CDR2 is SYGVKD. The CDR3 sequence is 15 residues long. CDR3 sequence reads: CAIRDSGGGYNEQFF. The CDR3 DNA reads as TGTGCCATCAGAGATAGCGGGGGGGGGTACAATGAGCAGTTCTTC.

This clone appeared a single time. The V call is TRBV5-5, the J call TRBJ2-5; TRBD1 might be the D (6 bases). CDR3 size: 15 residues. V gave up 1 base and J gave up 4 bases, with 14 bases separating them. The germline CDR1 and CDR2 sequences are SGHKS and YYEKEE (reference sequence). CDR3: CASSLPGGSRETQYF. DNA for the CDR3: TGTGCCAGCAGCTTGCCTGGGGGCAGTCGAGAGACCCAGTACTTC.

The chain combines TRBV5-1 with TRBJ1-6, with 7 bases matching TRBD1. Germline values: CDR1 SGHRS, CDR2 YFSETQ. The CDR3 length is 14 residues. V lost 0 bases, J lost 9 bases, and 3 bases stayed unmatched. The CDR3 bases are TGCGCCAGCAGCTTGGGACAGGGTAGTTCACCCCTCCACTTT. This translates into CASSLGQGSSPLHF.

The gene calls are TRBV10-3 and TRBJ1-2; D is ambiguous. The CDR3 runs 12 residues. V lost 6 bases and J lost 2, with 7 bases in between. The germline CDR1 and CDR2 sequences are ENHRY and SYGVKD. CDR3 protein: CAIRVQNYGYTF. Written as DNA, the CDR3 is TGTGCCATCAGGGTCCAGAACTATGGCTACACCTTC.

This sequence joins TRBV7-9 and TRBJ1-6; weak D call: TRBD1 (5 bases). The CDR3 is 14 residues long. Germline loops: CDR1 SEHNR, CDR2 FQNEAQ (reference sequence). Between the trimmed V and J ends, which lost 6 bases and 8 bases, there was a span of 14 bases. CDR3 sequence: CASSTGLRDSPLHF. The CDR3 DNA sequence: TGTGCCAGCAGTACGGGACTCCGGGATTCACCCCTCCACTTT.

The chain uses TRBV6-2 or TRBV6-3 and TRBJ1-1; tentative D call: TRBD1 (6 bases). The ends were cut back, 4 bases at V and 0 bases at J, with 12 bases in the middle. Germline CDR1 is MNHEY and CDR2 is SVGEGT. The CDR3 extends over 15 amino acids. Here the CDR3 DNA reads TGTGCCAGCAGTTCAGACAGGTCTTTGAACACTGAAGCTTTCTTT. It encodes CASSSDRSLNTEAFF.

The J gene is TRBJ2-1, the V gene TRBV12-3 or TRBV12-4; a weak D match, TRBD2 (5 bases). V lost 6 bases and J lost 7, with 10 bases in between. This CDR3 is built from 12 residues. CDR3 sequence: CASRRVGNEQFF. The CDR3 DNA follows: TGTGCCAGCAGGAGGGTGGGGAATGAGCAGTTCTTC.

The genes are TRBV5-5 and TRBJ1-4, with D perhaps matching TRBD1 (6 bases). CDR3 length: 15 amino acids. The V end lost 2 bases, the J end lost 5 bases, and 13 bases lay between the germline ends. Germline CDR1 and CDR2: SGHKS and YYEKEE (reference sequence). CDR3 in amino acids: CASSLRTAQNEKLFF. Here the CDR3 DNA reads TGTGCCAGCAGCTTACGGACAGCTCAAAATGAAAAACTGTTTTTT.

The chain couples TRBV7-6 to TRBJ2-5; TRBD2 matches 9 bases. The ends lost 2 bases at V and 5 bases at J; junction bases unmatched: 6. Per germline, CDR1 SGHVS and CDR2 FNYEAQ. The CDR3 has 15 amino acids. The CDR3: CASSLSGTSWETQYF. In DNA form, the CDR3 reads TGTGCCAGCAGCTTATCTGGGACTAGCTGGGAGACCCAGTACTTC.

This chain links TRBV7-2 with TRBJ1-1; tentative D call: TRBD1 (5 bases). CDR1 is SGHTA, CDR2 FQGNSA, per germline. The CDR3 covers 12 residues. Trimming took off 2 bases at V and 6 bases at J, with 7 bases between the two ends. The CDR3 reads CASSLWGAEAFF. As DNA, the CDR3 is TGTGCCAGCAGCTTATGGGGCGCTGAAGCTTTCTTT.

The chain carries TRBV18 and TRBJ1-2; 9 nucleotides line up with TRBD1. Trimming at V came to 2 bases and at J to 7 bases, leaving 8 bases not matched to a gene. The CDR3 spans 15 residues. CDR1 and CDR2 from the germline V gene are KGHSH and LQKENI. CDR3 loop: CASSPEGQGAGGYTF. The CDR3 DNA reads as TGTGCCAGCTCACCAGAGGGACAGGGCGCCGGTGGCTACACCTTC.

This chain links TRBV7-9 with TRBJ1-2, with no clear D. The V end was cut by 1 base, the J end by 7 bases, with 10 bases between. The CDR3 sequence is 13 residues long. CDR1 SEHNR and CDR2 FQNEAQ come from the germline V gene (reference sequence). Here the CDR3 DNA reads TGTGCCAGCAGCTTAGAACAGCTCGGTGGCTACACCTTC. The encoded protein is CASSLEQLGGYTF.

This clone was recorded only once. The J gene is TRBJ2-5, the V gene TRBV5-8; 7 bases are shared with TRBD2. Germline V gene data show CDR1 as SGHTS and CDR2 as YDEGEE. V gave up 4 bases and J gave up 4 bases; unmatched junction bases: 13. The CDR3 has 16 residues. CDR3 bases: TGTGCCAGCAGCATGGACCGTCGGACTAGAGGAGAGACCCAGTACTTC. Translation gives CASSMDRRTRGETQYF.

The chain has TRBV19 and TRBJ1-5, with D unresolved. V shed 5 bases and J shed 0 bases, with 17 bases lying between them. The CDR3 has 17 residues. CDR1 is LNHDA and CDR2 is SQIVND in the germline V gene (reference sequence). In DNA, the CDR3 is TGTGCCAGTAGTCCCGTCACTAGTGGTATTAGCAATCAGCCCCAGCATTTT. It translates to CASSPVTSGISNQPQHF.